The 28 T cell receptor beta chains below all came from one sample that was sequenced in a study of molecular identifiers for immune sequencing clone quantification. From the PCR reads, TCRdb called clonotypes with MiXCR, one entry per CDR3 protein. The sample consists of roughly 97,000 distinct CDR3 sequences, more than 20% of them appearing once. The sample taken for sequencing was naive CD8+ T cells from blood, with Jurkat cell RNA spiked in. Subset described: FACS-sorted CD8+CD4-CCR7+CD45RA+ naive T cells. The receptors originated from a human donor in good health. Some libraries in this study had Jurkat cell RNA spiked in.

This clonotype was picked up a small number of times. CDR3 residues: CASSVDSGPPKGETQYF. CDR3 sequence (DNA): TGTGCCAGCAGCGTAGATTCAGGGCCCCCAAAGGGGGAGACCCAGTACTTC. The V gene is TRBV9, the J gene TRBJ2-5, with D maybe TRBD1 (5 bases). There are 17 residues in the CDR3. Per germline, CDR1 SGDLS and CDR2 YYNGEE. Trimming cost V 0 bases and J 5 bases, with 20 bases left between them.

This clonotype was counted at least ten times. This chain joins TRBV20-1 and TRBJ2-7, with 9 bases lining up with TRBD1. Germline assignment: CDR1 DFQATT and CDR2 SNEGSKA (reference sequence). This CDR3 contains 14 residues. Trimming at V came to 0 bases and at J to 5 bases, leaving 5 bases not matched to a gene. The CDR3 bases are TGCAGTGCTAGAGATTGGGACAGGGACGACGAGCAGTACTTC. Protein: CSARDWDRDDEQYF.

This rearrangement joins TRBV6-6 to TRBJ1-1, with D perhaps TRBD1 (5 bases). From germline, CDR1 is MNHNY and CDR2 SVGAGI (reference sequence). The CDR3 totals 13 residues. Trimming shortened V by 4 bases and J by 11 bases, and 17 bases separated the two germline ends. The CDR3 protein is CASSSARDHGAFF. The CDR3 coding sequence is TGTGCCAGCAGTTCCGCAAGGGACCACGGGGCTTTCTTT.

Remarks on this clonotype: A much larger clone differs from this one at a single base, so this may be a read error. This sequence joins TRBV6-5 and TRBJ2-7, with 11 bases lining up with TRBD1. The CDR3 loop spans 13 amino acids. The germline V gene encodes CDR1 MNHEY and CDR2 SVGAGI. V dropped 6 bases and J dropped 6; count of bases not matched to a gene: 4. The CDR3 coding sequence is TGTGCCAGCAGGGGGACAGGGGGATCCGAGCAGTACTTC. Translating it yields CASRGTGGSEQYF.

This clonotype came up a few times. This could be a read error, since a much larger clone is one nucleotide away. The rearrangement uses TRBV27 and TRBJ2-7, with 8 positions matching TRBD1. V lost 7 bases and J lost 4; bases outside the gene matches: 9. The CDR3 is 14 residues long. Germline CDR1 and CDR2: MNHEY and SMNVEV (reference sequence). The CDR3, as DNA: TGTGCCAGCAAAGTACGGACAGGGCGGTACGAGCAGTACTTC. Its translation: CASKVRTGRYEQYF.

As concerns this clonotype: At one end, the junction sequence differs from germline, possibly due to a read error. V and J are TRBV12-3 or TRBV12-4 and TRBJ2-3; D is unclear. The CDR3 has 12 amino acids. This chain's CDR3 is CVSSPRLHTQYF. CDR3 sequence (DNA): TGTGTCAGCAGTCCCCGTCTGCATACGCAGTATTTT.

On this clonotype itself: This clone may be a read error of a much larger clone one base away. V is TRBV12-3 or TRBV12-4 and J is TRBJ1-1; maybe TRBD1 (6 bases). The CDR3 is 14 amino acids. With 5 bases removed from V and 6 bases from J, the gap between germline ends came to 16 bases. The DNA for the CDR3 is TGTGCCAGCAGTCTAGGAGGGGGGACCCCTGAAGCTTTCTTT. It is translated as CASSLGGGTPEAFF.

The chain couples TRBV3-1 to TRBJ2-7, with TRBD2 matching over 7 bases. V lost 0 bases and J lost 5; bases outside the gene matches: 7. The CDR3 extends over 15 amino acids. CDR1 and CDR2 (germline): LGHDT, YNNKEL (reference sequence). The CDR3 nucleotides are TGTGCCAGCAGCCAAGATCCCCCAGCGGGGCACGAGCAGTACTTC. It codes for CASSQDPPAGHEQYF.

This clonotype was observed many times. The J gene is TRBJ1-3, the V gene TRBV4-3, with no clear D. The CDR3 runs 15 residues. Looked up from germline, CDR1 is LGHNA and CDR2 is YSLEER. Deletions cut 2 bases from V and 2 bases from J, with 10 bases between. The CDR3 nucleotides are TGCGCCAGCAGCCAAACGACGGATCCTGGAAACACCATATATTTT. Amino acid sequence: CASSQTTDPGNTIYF.

In the case of this clonotype: The junction and the germline gene differ at one end; a read error may be behind it. The chain joins TRBV20-1 to TRBJ2-7; 7 bases map to TRBD1. The CDR3 is 13 residues long. Germline V gene sequence: CDR1 DFQATT, CDR2 SNEGSKA (reference sequence). The CDR3: CGARQGVSYEQYF. In DNA, the CDR3 is TGCGGTGCTAGACAGGGTGTATCCTACGAGCAGTACTTC.

There are a few counts of this clonotype. This chain uses TRBV7-2 with TRBJ2-5; 8 bases fit TRBD2. V was clipped by 3 bases and J by 0 bases; unmatched bases: 6. Per germline, CDR1 SGHTA and CDR2 FQGNSA. The CDR3 is 16 amino acids. The CDR3: CASSFWAGGYQETQYF. The DNA of the CDR3 is TGTGCCAGCAGCTTTTGGGCGGGAGGCTACCAAGAGACCCAGTACTTC.

Only a few counts were recorded for this clonotype. A much larger clone lies one base from this, so it may be a read error. The V call is TRBV30, the J call TRBJ2-1, with no clear D. CDR1 is GTSNPN, CDR2 SVGIG, per germline (reference sequence). The CDR3 covers 13 residues. The CDR3 region is CARSLYDYNEQFF. CDR3 sequence (DNA): TGTGCCAGGAGTCTGTACGATTACAATGAGCAGTTCTTC.

This clonotype was seen only a few times. The chain couples TRBV28 to TRBJ2-1; 7 positions agree with TRBD2. CDR3 length equals 14 residues. V lost 4 bases to trimming and J lost 6 bases; unmatched junction nucleotides: 6. Germline V gene sequence: CDR1 MDHEN, CDR2 SYDVKM. CDR3 sequence (DNA): TGTGCCAGCAGTTCCCGACTAGCACCCAATGAGCAGTTCTTC. It is translated as CASSSRLAPNEQFF.

In this sample, this clonotype turned up a few times. A single base separates this from a much larger clone, so it may be a read error. CDR3 DNA: TGTGCCAGCAGTTCCAGCCGGGACAGGGTCGATCCGCCCCAGCATTTT. Translating it yields CASSSSRDRVDPPQHF. This chain joins TRBV12-3 or TRBV12-4 and TRBJ1-5, with 9 bases aligning to TRBD1. With V trimmed by 4 bases and J by 9 bases, 13 bases remained unmatched. The CDR3 consists of 16 residues.

On this clonotype: A read error may explain this, as a much larger clone is one base away. This chain links TRBV12-3 or TRBV12-4 with TRBJ2-5; maybe TRBD1 (5 bases). This CDR3 has 15 residues. CDR3 sequence: CTSSLELAGQETQYF. In DNA form, the CDR3 reads TGTACCAGCAGTTTAGAGCTGGCAGGGCAAGAGACCCAGTACTTC.

This clonotype has at least ten counts. The chain couples TRBV7-6 to TRBJ2-7; D may be TRBD1 or TRBD2 (5 bases each). V gave up 7 bases and J gave up 8 bases, with 15 bases separating them. Per germline, CDR1 SGHVS and CDR2 FNYEAQ. This CDR3 has 12 amino acids. As DNA, the CDR3 is TGTGCCAGCAAAGATCCCGGGGACCAGCAGTACTTC. Translated: CASKDPGDQQYF. The variable domain in full, with the rest retrieved from reference TRBV7-6 and TRBJ2-7, is GAGVSQSPRYKVTKRGQDVALRCDPISGHVSLYWYRQALGQGPEFLTYFNYEAQQDKSGLPNDRFSAERPEGSISTLTIQRTEQRDSAMYRCASKDPGDQQYFGPGTRLTVT.

The J gene is TRBJ1-1, the V gene TRBV5-6; D not resolved. CDR3 length: 13 residues. V was trimmed by 5 bases and J by 3 bases, leaving 11 bases between them. Per the germline V gene, CDR1 is SGHDT and CDR2 is YYEEEE. The CDR3 protein is CASRGHGDTEAFF. The CDR3 DNA reads as TGTGCCAGCAGAGGCCATGGGGACACTGAAGCTTTCTTT.

This clonotype has ten or more counts. This chain uses TRBV4-1 with TRBJ1-4; no clear D. Trimming cost V 0 bases and J 4 bases, with 9 bases left between them. The CDR3 runs to 15 residues. Looked up from germline, CDR1 is MGHRA and CDR2 is YSYEKL. The CDR3 reads CASSQDGSSNEKLFF. DNA of the CDR3: TGCGCCAGCAGCCAAGATGGTTCAAGTAATGAAAAACTGTTTTTT.

The chain carries TRBV27 and TRBJ2-7; D gene uncertain. Trimming stripped 3 bases from V and 3 bases from J, with 6 bases between. CDR1 is MNHEY, CDR2 SMNVEV, per germline (reference sequence). CDR3 length: 12 amino acids. CDR3 region: CASSFPLYEQYF. DNA for the CDR3: TGTGCCAGCAGTTTTCCCCTCTACGAGCAGTACTTC.

This clonotype occurred many times. The V call is TRBV27, the J call TRBJ2-1; 8 nucleotides line up with TRBD2. V trimming: 5 bases; J trimming: 4 bases; junction bases outside the gene matches: 4. The germline V gene has CDR1 MNHEY and CDR2 SMNVEV (reference sequence). This CDR3 comprises 14 residues. Here the CDR3 DNA reads TGTGCCAGCAGTCCCGGACTAGCTTACAATGAGCAGTTCTTC. Protein product: CASSPGLAYNEQFF.

This clonotype was seen many times. The genes are TRBV12-3 or TRBV12-4 and TRBJ1-5; D may be TRBD1 (5 bases). V was pared by 4 bases and J by 6 bases, with 13 bases between. The CDR3 runs to 14 residues. Written as DNA, the CDR3 is TGTGCCAGCAGTTATCGGGGGATTGGTCAGCCCCAGCATTTT. Translating it yields CASSYRGIGQPQHF.

The chain carries TRBV19 and TRBJ1-5; no firm D call. Germline V CDR1 and CDR2: LNHDA, SQIVND (reference sequence). The CDR3 extends over 12 amino acids. V was clipped by 10 bases and J by 4 bases, with 11 bases between them. CDR3 in DNA: TGTGCCACACGGACGGAGAATCAGCCCCAGCATTTT. Its protein is CATRTENQPQHF. The full variable domain, completed using reference TRBV19 and TRBJ1-5, is DGGITQSPKYLFRKEGQNVTLSCEQNLNHDAMYWYRQDPGQGLRLIYYSQIVNDFQKGDIAEGYSVSREKKESFPLTVTSAQKNPTAFYLCATRTENQPQHFGDGTRLSIL.

This clonotype was observed at least ten times. The J gene is TRBJ2-7, the V gene TRBV4-3; 9 nucleotides align to TRBD1. After removal of 3 bases from V and 4 bases from J, the junction contained 4 bases not matched to a gene. The germline V gene has CDR1 LGHNA and CDR2 YSLEER. CDR3 length: 14 residues. CDR3 nucleotides: TGCGCCAGCAGCCACGGGACAGGGAGATACGAGCAGTACTTC. It translates to CASSHGTGRYEQYF.

This clonotype showed up many times. The chain is built from TRBV10-3 and TRBJ2-4, with TRBD1 as a possible D gene (6 bases). This CDR3 region has 14 residues. Germline-derived CDR1 and CDR2 are ENHRY and SYGVKD. Between the trimmed V and J ends, which lost 5 bases and 9 bases, there was a span of 17 bases. CDR3 sequence: CAISNSGTLPIQYF. CDR3 DNA: TGTGCCATCAGTAATTCCGGGACACTTCCCATTCAGTACTTC.

V usage is TRBV12-5 and J usage is TRBJ2-1; D might be TRBD2 (5 bases). This CDR3 spans 18 amino acids. V shed 6 bases and J shed 1 base, with 22 bases lying between them. CDR1 and CDR2 from the germline V gene are LGHNT and FRNRAP. This chain's CDR3 is CASGLWPGRLGSYNEQFF. The CDR3 coding sequence is TGTGCTAGTGGCTTGTGGCCGGGAAGGCTGGGGTCCTACAATGAGCAGTTCTTC.

There are many counts of this clonotype. This chain joins TRBV28 and TRBJ2-3; possibly TRBD1 for D (7 bases). The CDR3 runs to 15 residues. The V end was cut by 5 bases, the J end by 3 bases, with 15 bases between. Germline CDR1 is MDHEN and CDR2 is SYDVKM. The chain's CDR3 is CASSRGTVRTDTQYF. For the CDR3, the DNA is TGTGCCAGCAGTCGCGGGACAGTAAGAACAGATACGCAGTATTTT.

Concerning this clonotype itself: A much larger clone is a single base away; this may be a read error. This chain links TRBV4-2 with TRBJ2-1; D is undetermined. The CDR3 extends over 12 amino acids. V was pared by 5 bases and J by 6 bases, with 8 bases between. The V gene's germline CDR1 is LGHNA and CDR2 YNFKEQ. The chain's CDR3 is CASSKTSNEQFF. CDR3 in DNA: TGTGCCAGCAGCAAGACATCCAATGAGCAGTTCTTC.

In its sample, this clonotype was seen a few times. V gene TRBV5-1 combines with J gene TRBJ2-7; D remains unclear. The CDR3 loop spans 13 amino acids. The germline V gene encodes CDR1 SGHRS and CDR2 YFSETQ. Trimming shortened V by 2 bases and J by 4 bases, and 10 bases separated the two germline ends. CDR3 nucleotide sequence: TGCGCCAGCAGCTTCGGTTCCCTTTACGAGCAGTACTTC. It encodes CASSFGSLYEQYF. Supplemented by reference TRBV5-1 and TRBJ2-7, the full variable domain reads KAGVTQTPRYLIKTRGQQVTLSCSPISGHRSVSWYQQTPGQGLQFLFEYFSETQRNKGNFPGRFSGRQFSNSRSEMNVSTLELGDSALYLCASSFGSLYEQYFGPGTRLTVT.